The 28 T cell receptor beta chains listed next were all sequenced from one sample in a study of a mutant IDH1 vaccine in newly diagnosed glioma. No antigen is known for these receptors. Libraries were prepared by immunoSEQ multiplex PCR; TCRdb keeps only in-frame clonotypes and omits some of them. Among 65,000 or so clones listed, roughly 84% were seen once. Time point reported: week 23, last vaccination. Every vaccine dose comprised 300 ug of mutant IDH1 20-mer peptide plus topical imiquimod. Sequenced here: PBMCs, sampled from a glioma patient whose treatment included an IDH1 peptide vaccine. All receptors derive from a man aged 30 to 39 with glioma.

The chain links TRBV6-1 to TRBJ1-5, with D possibly TRBD1 on 5 matching bases. In germline, CDR1 is MNHNS, CDR2 SASEGT. This CDR3 is 15 amino acids long. V shed 4 bases and J shed 5 bases, with 15 bases lying between them. For the CDR3, the DNA is TGTGCCAGCAGTGTGGGACCTAAGGCCGATCAGCCCCAGCATTTT. Translation: CASSVGPKADQPQHF.

The rearrangement joins TRBV29-1 to TRBJ2-7; no clear D gene. This CDR3 is built from 14 residues. Germline assignment: CDR1 SQVTM and CDR2 ANQGSEA. Trimming took off 5 bases at V and 0 bases at J, with 14 bases between the two ends. The CDR3 region has the DNA TGCAGCGTTAAGCTGGACGGTAGCTCCTACGAGCAGTACTTC. Its translation: CSVKLDGSSYEQYF.

The V gene is TRBV6-6, the J gene TRBJ2-2; TRBD2 might be the D (6 bases). Trimming stripped 4 bases from V and 3 bases from J, with 12 bases between. Germline V gene data show CDR1 as MNHNY and CDR2 as SVGAGI (reference sequence). CDR3 length equals 15 residues. CDR3 region: CASSLDGGYTGELFF. The CDR3 region has the DNA TGTGCCAGCAGTTTAGATGGGGGGTACACCGGGGAGCTGTTTTTT.

The rearrangement joins TRBV7-8 to TRBJ2-7; D not certain. Germline CDR1 is SGHVS and CDR2 is FQNEAQ. CDR3 length: 14 residues. V was trimmed by 5 bases and J by 2 bases, leaving 13 bases between them. CDR3 nucleotides: TGTGCCAGCAGCCTCGGACGGGCAACCTACGAGCAGTACTTC. It is translated as CASSLGRATYEQYF. The full variable domain, rest sourced from reference TRBV7-8 and TRBJ2-7, is GAGVSQSPRYKVAKRGQDVALRCDPISGHVSLFWYQQALGQGPEFLTYFQNEAQLDKSGLPSDRFFAERPEGSVSTLKIQRTQQEDSAVYLCASSLGRATYEQYFGPGTRLTVT.

V usage is TRBV10-3 and J usage is TRBJ2-7, with D tentatively TRBD1 (6 bases). Looked up from germline, CDR1 is ENHRY and CDR2 is SYGVKD. Trimming shortened V by 6 bases and J by 4 bases, and 13 bases separated the two germline ends. The CDR3 covers 13 residues. CDR3 nucleotides: TGTGCCATCAGAGGACAGCTTACTTACGAGCAGTACTTC. It specifies CAIRGQLTYEQYF.

To note about this clone: This specimen includes other DNA sequences encoding the same CDR3. This rearrangement joins TRBV5-1 to TRBJ2-3; 14 positions match TRBD2. The CDR3 loop spans 17 amino acids. Germline-derived CDR1 and CDR2 are SGHRS and YFSETQ. Unmatched junction bases numbered 3, after V lost 0 bases and J lost 3 bases. CDR3 amino acids: CASSLGRTSGGTDTQYF. For the CDR3, the DNA is TGCGCCAGCAGCTTGGGGCGGACTAGCGGGGGGACAGATACGCAGTATTTT.

The table lists this clone with a few counts. The chain couples TRBV18 to TRBJ1-1, with D perhaps TRBD1 (5 bases). V gave up 2 bases and J gave up 1 base, with 8 bases separating them. Germline V gene data show CDR1 as KGHSH and CDR2 as LQKENI. This CDR3 spans 14 amino acids. In nucleotides, the CDR3 is TGTGCCAGCTCACCAGACAGCTGGAACACTGAAGCTTTCTTT. Residues: CASSPDSWNTEAFF.

The V gene is TRBV18, the J gene TRBJ2-1; 12 nucleotides align to TRBD2. Germline V gives CDR1 KGHSH, CDR2 LQKENI. This CDR3 is 16 amino acids long. Trimming removed 3 bases from V and 10 bases from J; junction bases left unmatched: 10. CDR3 bases: TGTGCCAGCTCACCCGCTCTAGCGGGGGGGCCGAGCGAGCAGTTCTTC. Protein product: CASSPALAGGPSEQFF.

This chain uses TRBV28 with TRBJ2-5; maybe TRBD2 (6 bases). With the DNA end fitting TRBJ2-7 better, the J assignment may be wrong. CDR3 length: 13 residues. CDR1 MDHEN and CDR2 SYDVKM come from the germline V gene. The CDR3 loop is CATKYRTTYEQYF. In nucleotides, the CDR3 is TGTGCCACCAAGTACAGGACTACCTACGAGCAGTACTTC.

The chain has TRBV29-1 and TRBJ1-1; perhaps TRBD1 as D (5 bases). V was trimmed by 3 bases and J by 0 bases, leaving 8 bases between them. CDR3 length equals 13 residues. Per the germline V gene, CDR1 is SQVTM and CDR2 is ANQGSEA. CDR3 DNA: TGCAGCGTTGAGACAGCATTGAACACTGAAGCTTTCTTT. Protein product: CSVETALNTEAFF.

V usage is TRBV4-2 and J usage is TRBJ1-5; D perhaps matches TRBD1 (5 bases). CDR1 LGHNA and CDR2 YNFKEQ come from the germline V gene. Deletions cut 5 bases from V and 0 bases from J, with 11 bases between. The CDR3 covers 15 residues. The CDR3 coding sequence is TGTGCCAGCAGCAGTCGACAGAATAGCAATCAGCCCCAGCATTTT. As protein: CASSSRQNSNQPQHF.

V usage is TRBV11-2 and J usage is TRBJ1-4; D may be TRBD1 (6 bases). Deletions cut 3 bases from V and 6 bases from J, with 14 bases between. Germline assignment: CDR1 SGHAT and CDR2 FQNNGV. There are 15 residues in the CDR3. CDR3 loop: CASSLRGEFDEKLFF. CDR3 in DNA: TGTGCCAGCAGCTTGAGGGGGGAGTTTGATGAAAAACTGTTTTTT.

The rearrangement links TRBV5-4 to TRBJ1-2, with 7 positions matching TRBD1. V trimming: 2 bases; J trimming: 0 bases; junction bases outside the gene matches: 7. CDR1 and CDR2 from the germline V gene are SGHNT and YYREEE (reference sequence). CDR3 size: 16 residues. The CDR3 sequence is CASSLLGQLANYGYTF. In nucleotides, the CDR3 is TGTGCCAGCAGCTTACTGGGACAGTTAGCTAACTATGGCTACACCTTC.

The genes are TRBV6-6 and TRBJ1-2; D gene uncertain. Germline loops: CDR1 MNHNY, CDR2 SVGAGI (reference sequence). This CDR3 region has 12 residues. The V end was cut by 5 bases, the J end by 8 bases, with 12 bases between. The CDR3 is CASSPGWEGYTF. DNA of the CDR3: TGTGCCAGCAGTCCAGGTTGGGAGGGCTACACCTTC.

The chain combines TRBV11-2 with TRBJ2-5; 7 nucleotides agree with TRBD1. V was pared by 3 bases and J by 5 bases, with 3 bases of the junction left unmatched. The germline V gene has CDR1 SGHAT and CDR2 FQNNGV. There are 13 residues in the CDR3. The CDR3 reads CASSFTGVETQYF. The CDR3 coding sequence is TGTGCCAGCAGCTTTACAGGGGTCGAGACCCAGTACTTC.

This clone was seen a single time. This rearrangement joins TRBV18 to TRBJ2-5; 11 positions match TRBD1. The J call may not be correct, given that the DNA end is closer to TRBJ2-7. This CDR3 is 16 amino acids long. Germline CDR1 is KGHSH and CDR2 is LQKENI. The chain's CDR3 is CASSPLPGQGEGEQYF. The CDR3 coding sequence is TGTGCCAGCTCACCTCTACCGGGACAGGGGGAAGGCGAGCAGTACTTC.

The rearrangement links TRBV4-2 to TRBJ2-1, with 9 bases identical to TRBD2. The CDR3 is made up of 15 amino acids. Germline V gene data show CDR1 as LGHNA and CDR2 as YNFKEQ. Trimming at V came to 4 bases and at J to 9 bases, leaving 10 bases not matched to a gene. The CDR3 nucleotides are TGTGCCAGCAGCCCCCGTGGTAGCGGGGGTGGTGAGCAGTTCTTC. Protein product: CASSPRGSGGGEQFF.

This clone occurred once. This rearrangement joins TRBV4-1 to TRBJ2-3; 9 positions match TRBD1. CDR3 size: 14 residues. In germline, CDR1 is MGHRA, CDR2 YSYEKL. After removal of 6 bases from V and 1 base from J, the junction contained 2 bases not matched to a gene. As DNA, the CDR3 is TGCGCCAGCAGAAGGACAGGGGGCACAGATACGCAGTATTTT. Amino acids: CASRRTGGTDTQYF.

Turning to this clone: One end of the junction is discordant with germline, which a read error may explain. The chain employs TRBV7-6 and TRBJ1-1, with D uncertain. This CDR3 is built from 16 residues. Germline-derived CDR1 and CDR2 are SGHVS and FNYEAQ. The CDR3 spells CASSLAETYLNTEAFF. Written as DNA, the CDR3 is TGTGCCAGCAGCCTAGCTGAAACATATTTGAACACTGAAGCTTTCTTT.

The CDR3 region is CASSLRTGNTGELFF. CDR3 sequence (DNA): TGTGCCAGCAGCTTAAGGACAGGGAACACCGGGGAGCTGTTTTTT. This chain uses TRBV7-8 with TRBJ2-2, with 7 bases matching TRBD1. Germline assignment: CDR1 SGHVS and CDR2 FQNEAQ. V shed 2 bases and J 1 base; nucleotides not matched to a gene: 1. CDR3 size: 15 residues.

This clone was counted once. The chain uses TRBV6-1 and TRBJ2-7, with a tentative D call TRBD2 (5 bases). Germline lookup yields CDR1 MNHNS and CDR2 SASEGT. Trimming removed 2 bases at V and 3 bases at J, with 17 bases between. This CDR3 is 16 amino acids long. CDR3: CASSEKEALNGYEQYF. CDR3 DNA: TGTGCCAGCAGTGAAAAGGAGGCCCTGAACGGCTACGAGCAGTACTTC.

The CDR3 region is CASSIDPGQVDYTF. The CDR3 DNA is TGTGCCAGTAGTATAGACCCGGGACAGGTTGACTACACCTTC. This chain joins TRBV19 and TRBJ1-2, with 8 bases that match TRBD1. CDR1 is LNHDA and CDR2 is SQIVND in the germline V gene (reference sequence). The V gene end was trimmed by 0 bases and the J gene end by 10 bases; junction bases not matched to a gene: 7. This CDR3 has 14 residues.

The genes are TRBV7-9 and TRBJ2-2; 7 nucleotides align to TRBD1. Germline V gives CDR1 SEHNR, CDR2 FQNEAQ (reference sequence). The V and J ends lost 0 bases and 3 bases, in that order; junction bases with no gene match: 4. The CDR3 extends over 16 amino acids. The CDR3 reads CASSLARDRYTGELFF. In DNA, the CDR3 is TGTGCCAGCAGCTTAGCCCGGGACAGATACACCGGGGAGCTGTTTTTT.

The genes are TRBV4-1 and TRBJ1-5, with TRBD1 matching over 8 bases. The CDR3 length is 15 residues. The germline gives CDR1 MGHRA, CDR2 YSYEKL. The trim removed 1 base at V and 3 bases at J, leaving 2 bases unmatched. The chain's CDR3 is CASSQGQGNNQPQHF. The DNA for the CDR3 is TGCGCCAGCAGCCAAGGACAGGGGAACAATCAGCCCCAGCATTTT.

The chain joins TRBV6-1 to TRBJ2-4; D unresolved. V was trimmed by 8 bases and J by 0 bases, leaving 5 bases between them. The germline CDR1 and CDR2 sequences are MNHNS and SASEGT. The CDR3 runs 12 residues. CDR3 coding DNA: TGTGCCAGCGCGGTAGCCAAAAACATTCAGTACTTC. Translation gives CASAVAKNIQYF.

The chain recombines TRBV7-8 with TRBJ2-7; 10 bases map to TRBD1. V shed 0 bases and J 0 bases; nucleotides not matched to a gene: 5. CDR3 length equals 17 residues. Germline CDR1 is SGHVS and CDR2 is FQNEAQ. CDR3 in DNA: TGTGCCAGCAGCTTAGCCTTGGGACAGGGGAGCTCCTACGAGCAGTACTTC. Translation gives CASSLALGQGSSYEQYF.

The CDR3 protein is CASSQGDPPGGYTDTQYF. The CDR3 bases are TGTGCCAGCAGCCAAGGGGATCCTCCGGGGGGGTACACAGATACGCAGTATTTT. The chain joins TRBV4-2 to TRBJ2-3, with 8 bases lining up with TRBD2. Germline loops: CDR1 LGHNA, CDR2 YNFKEQ. The CDR3 extends over 18 amino acids. The junction had 11 bases not matched to a gene; V was cut back by 1 base and J by 2 bases.

This clone showed up just once. This chain connects TRBV2 to TRBJ2-3; D is uncertain. CDR3 length: 15 amino acids. Germline V CDR1 and CDR2: SNHLY, FYNNEI. The V end lost 8 bases, the J end lost 0 bases, and 15 bases lay between the germline ends. The CDR3: CASSPGAMSTDTQYF. The CDR3 DNA reads TGTGCCAGCTCCCCCGGTGCCATGAGCACAGATACGCAGTATTTT. Based on the CDR3 plus reference TRBV2 and TRBJ2-3, the full variable domain is EPEVTQTPSHQVTQMGQEVILRCVPISNHLYFYWYRQILGQKVEFLVSFYNNEISEKSEIFDDQFSVERPDGSNFTLKIRSTKLEDSAMYFCASSPGAMSTDTQYFGPGTRLTVL.